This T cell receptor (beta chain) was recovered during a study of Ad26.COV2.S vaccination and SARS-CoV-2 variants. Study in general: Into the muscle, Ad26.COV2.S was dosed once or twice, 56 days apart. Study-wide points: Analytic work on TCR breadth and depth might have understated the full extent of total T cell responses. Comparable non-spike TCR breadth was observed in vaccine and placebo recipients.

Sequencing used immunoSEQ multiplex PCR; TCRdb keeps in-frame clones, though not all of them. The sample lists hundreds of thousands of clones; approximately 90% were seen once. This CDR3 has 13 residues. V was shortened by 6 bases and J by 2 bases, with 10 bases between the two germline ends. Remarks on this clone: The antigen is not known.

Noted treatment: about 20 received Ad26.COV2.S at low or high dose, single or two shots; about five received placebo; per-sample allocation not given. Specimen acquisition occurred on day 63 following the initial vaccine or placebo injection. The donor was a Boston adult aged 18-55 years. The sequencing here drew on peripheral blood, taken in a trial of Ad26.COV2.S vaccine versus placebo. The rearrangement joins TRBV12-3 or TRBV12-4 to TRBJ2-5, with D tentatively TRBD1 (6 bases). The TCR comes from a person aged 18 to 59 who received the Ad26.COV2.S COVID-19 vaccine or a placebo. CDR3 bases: TGTGCCAGCAGACAAGGACAGCAAGAGACCCAGTACTTC. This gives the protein CASRQGQQETQYF.